This TCR beta chain was sequenced for a study of cytomegalovirus exposure and HLA in healthy donors. Study observations and caveats: It was reportedly the case that the classifier diagnosed cytomegalovirus status with high specificity and sensitivity. Donor immune exposure was known only as CMV serostatus.

Points on this clone: Its specificity is not known.

The PCR contained 60 Vbeta and 13 Jbeta primers. In the study's own analysis: There were about 80 million unique TCR beta chains by a later count, and approximately 11 million of them were shared. Profiling relied on immunoSEQ multiplex PCR, and the TCRdb table lists in-frame clones only, not all of them. Clonal size and the V and J genes are those of that table, whereas D and trimming came from the DNA. The table lists 95,000 to 150,000 clones, around three quarters of them singletons, with roughly 3.1% in the top ten. V gave up 0 bases and J gave up 0 bases, with 6 bases separating them. The CDR3 length is 15 residues. Germline CDR1 and CDR2: WNHNN and SYGVQD (reference sequence).

The TCR sequence derives from a man between 25 and 39 years old in good health and CMV-seronegative. The rearrangement uses TRBV10-1 and TRBJ2-1, with D hard to call. Material for sequencing was PBMCs. The CDR3 DNA sequence: TGCGCCAGCAGTGAGTCTGATAGCTCCTACAATGAGCAGTTCTTC. Its translation is CASSESDSSYNEQFF.